Included here is one TCR beta chain sequence, with context. What it binds is not known. The sample comes from a study of cytomegalovirus exposure and HLA in healthy donors. The CDR3 runs to 15 residues. V trimming: 8 bases; J trimming: 4 bases; junction bases outside the gene matches: 10. Germline values: CDR1 SEHNR, CDR2 FQNEAQ (reference sequence). Study results and limitations: TCR beta chain V- and J-gene trimming was linked, in a later analysis, to a missense variant in DCLRE1C. In a later analysis, TCR association rates varied by HLA locus: DRB1 most, HLA-C fewest.

Though nominally healthy at sampling, donors likely had unrecorded immune exposures. 60 Vbeta and 13 Jbeta primers were used in PCR. In the source study's methods: Around 83 million unique TCR beta chains, some 11 million shared, were counted in a later analysis. The assay was immunoSEQ multiplex PCR, and TCRdb's table has in-frame clones only and misses some. The V and J calls and clone size were taken over from that table, and D and trimming were inferred from the DNA. The sample shows hundreds of thousands of clones, roughly 82% of them seen only once. Source material: PBMCs. This receptor was taken from a man aged 35-49 years in good health and CMV-seropositive. V is TRBV7-9 and J is TRBJ1-2; 10 bases map to TRBD1. As DNA, the CDR3 is TGTGCCAGCCTGGGGGGGACAGGGGTCTTCTATGGCTACACCTTC. Encoded protein: CASLGGTGVFYGYTF.